The TCR beta chain under discussion was sequenced for a study of Ad26.COV2.S vaccination and SARS-CoV-2 variants. Overall study context: The study gave Ad26.COV2.S intramuscularly, once or twice 56 days apart.

Sequencing was performed with immunoSEQ multiplex PCR; in TCRdb, only in-frame clones are kept and a portion is missing. The sample comprises 350,000 to 600,000 clones, 80% to 90% of which are singletons, and around 1.6% rests with the top ten. Treatment noted: roughly 20 received Ad26.COV2.S at low or high dose, single or two shots; roughly 5 received placebo; per-sample allocation not given. The study sampled participants on day 63 after the first vaccine or placebo injection. Within Boston, the person who donated was an adult of 18-55 years. Vaccination employed an Ad26 vector expressing the Wuhan-strain SARS-CoV-2 spike. Turning to this clone: Its antigen remains unidentified.

General study findings and limits: Comparable non-spike TCR breadth was observed in vaccine and placebo recipients.

This CDR3 contains 16 residues. Germline CDR1 is MGHRA and CDR2 is YSYEKL. The V end lost 0 bases, the J end lost 2 bases, and 11 bases lay between the germline ends. The sequencing used peripheral blood, collected in a trial of Ad26.COV2.S vaccine versus placebo. The sequence derives from a person aged 18-65 years who received the Ad26.COV2.S COVID-19 vaccine or a placebo. The gene calls are TRBV4-1 and TRBJ1-5, with a tentative D call TRBD1 (5 bases). The CDR3 DNA follows: TGCGCCAGCAGCCAAGATCCCAGGGTAGGCAATCAGCCCCAGCATTTT. Encoded protein: CASSQDPRVGNQPQHF.